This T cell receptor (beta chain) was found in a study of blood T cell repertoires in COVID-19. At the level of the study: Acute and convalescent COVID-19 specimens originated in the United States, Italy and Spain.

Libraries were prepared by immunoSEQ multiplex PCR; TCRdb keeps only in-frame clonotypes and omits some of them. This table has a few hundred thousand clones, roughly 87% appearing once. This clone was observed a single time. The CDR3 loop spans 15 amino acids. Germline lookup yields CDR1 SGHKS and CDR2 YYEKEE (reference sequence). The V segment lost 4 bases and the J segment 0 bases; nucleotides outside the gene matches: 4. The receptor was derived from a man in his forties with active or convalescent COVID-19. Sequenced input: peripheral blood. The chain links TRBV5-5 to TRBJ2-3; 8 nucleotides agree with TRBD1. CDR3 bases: TGTGCCAGCAGCAAGACAGGGGTAAGCACAGATACGCAGTATTTT. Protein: CASSKTGVSTDTQYF.